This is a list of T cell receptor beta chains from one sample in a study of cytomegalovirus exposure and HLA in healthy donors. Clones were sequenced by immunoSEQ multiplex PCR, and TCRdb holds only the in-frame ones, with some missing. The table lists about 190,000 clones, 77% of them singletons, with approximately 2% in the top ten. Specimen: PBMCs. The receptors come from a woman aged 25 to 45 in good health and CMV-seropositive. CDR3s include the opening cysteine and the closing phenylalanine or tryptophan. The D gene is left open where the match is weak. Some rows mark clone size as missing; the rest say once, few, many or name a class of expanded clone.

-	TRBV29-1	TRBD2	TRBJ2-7	CSAVTSGSYEQYF	TGCAGCGCCGTGACTAGCGGGAGCTACGAGCAGTACTTC
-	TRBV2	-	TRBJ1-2	CASILMSVGYTF	TGTGCCAGCATCTTAATGAGCGTCGGCTACACCTTC
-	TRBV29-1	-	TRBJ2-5	CSVEEDKETQYF	TGCAGCGTTGAGGAGGATAAAGAGACCCAGTACTTC
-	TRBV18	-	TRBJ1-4	CASSPDRSNEKLFF	TGTGCCAGCTCCCCTGACAGGTCTAATGAAAAACTGTTTTTT
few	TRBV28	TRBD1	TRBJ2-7	CASSLGTGGWQYF	TGTGCCAGCAGTTTAGGGACAGGGGGCTGGCAGTACTTC
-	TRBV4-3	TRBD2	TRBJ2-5	CASSQDPAGGGETQYF	TGCGCCAGCAGCCAAGACCCAGCGGGGGGCGGAGAGACCCAGTACTTC
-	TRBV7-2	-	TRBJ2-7	CASSHSSPLGGGEQYF	TGTGCCAGCAGCCATTCTAGCCCCCTCGGGGGTGGCGAGCAGTACTTC
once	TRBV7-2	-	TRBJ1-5	CASSPRRTDNQPQHF	TGTGCCAGCAGTCCCCGGCGAACAGACAATCAGCCCCAGCATTTT
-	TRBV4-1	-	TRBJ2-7	CASSHPLRADFYEQYF	TGCGCCAGCAGCCACCCCTTACGAGCGGATTTCTACGAGCAGTACTTC
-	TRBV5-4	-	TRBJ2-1	CASSLRDRTNNEQFF	TGTGCCAGCAGCTTGCGAGACAGGACAAACAATGAGCAGTTCTTC
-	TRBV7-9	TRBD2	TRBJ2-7	CASSLGLAVYEQYF	TGTGCCAGCAGCTTAGGGCTAGCGGTCTACGAGCAGTACTTC
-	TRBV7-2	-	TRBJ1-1	CASSFSAGKGTEAFF	TGTGCCAGCAGCTTCTCGGCGGGGAAAGGCACTGAAGCTTTCTTT
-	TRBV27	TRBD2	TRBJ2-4	CASSPERAGGLWTKNIQYF	TGTGCCAGCAGTCCCGAAAGAGCGGGAGGGCTCTGGACCAAAAACATTCAGTACTTC
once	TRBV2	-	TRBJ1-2	CASSVFRGLYGYTF	TGTGCCAGCAGTGTGTTCAGGGGCCTTTATGGCTACACCTTC
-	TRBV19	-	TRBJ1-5	CASSRIGGANQPQHF	TGTGCCAGTAGCCGGATAGGGGGGGCGAATCAGCCCCAGCATTTT
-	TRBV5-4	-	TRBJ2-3	CASSARRADTQYF	TGTGCCAGCAGCGCCAGGCGGGCAGATACGCAGTATTTT
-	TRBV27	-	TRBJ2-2	CASNLARAPSADTGELFF	TGTGCCAGCAATTTGGCCAGGGCCCCTTCCGCGGACACCGGGGAGCTGTTTTTT
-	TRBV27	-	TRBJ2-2	CASSLYSATGELFF	TGTGCCAGCAGCCTTTATAGCGCGACCGGGGAGCTGTTTTTT
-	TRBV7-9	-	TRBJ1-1	CASSLSGGIEAFF	TGTGCCAGCAGCTTATCGGGAGGGATTGAAGCTTTCTTT
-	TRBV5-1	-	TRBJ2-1	CASSLEGSYNEQFF	TGCGCCAGCAGCTTGGAGGGGTCCTACAATGAGCAGTTCTTC
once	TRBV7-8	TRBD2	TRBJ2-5	CASSPGTSGPWETQYF	TGTGCCAGCAGCCCCGGGACTAGCGGACCGTGGGAGACCCAGTACTTC
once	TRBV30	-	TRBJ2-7	CAWSTNLRDEQYF	TGTGCCTGGAGTACAAACCTCCGGGACGAGCAGTACTTC
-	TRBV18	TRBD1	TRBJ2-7	CASSPGTGLLGEQYF	TGTGCCAGCTCACCAGGGACAGGGCTTCTCGGCGAGCAGTACTTC
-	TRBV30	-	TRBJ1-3	CAWSVLGNTIYF	TGTGCCTGGAGTGTACTCGGAAACACCATATATTTT
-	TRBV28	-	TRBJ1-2	CASSTSGDYGYTF	TGTGCCAGCAGTACCTCGGGAGATTATGGCTACACCTTC
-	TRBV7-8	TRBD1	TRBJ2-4	CASSLAPTGLGIQYF	TGTGCCAGCAGCTTAGCCCCGACAGGGTTAGGCATTCAGTACTTC
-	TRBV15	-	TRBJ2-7	CATSRNKGYEQHF	TGTGCCACCAGCAGAAACAAGGGGTACGAGCAGCACTTC
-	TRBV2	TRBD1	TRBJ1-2	CASSSGKGAITIYF	TGTGCCAGCAGTTCTGGGAAGGGGGCCATCACCATTTACTTC
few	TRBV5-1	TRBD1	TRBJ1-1	CASSLFRTGITEAFF	TGCGCCAGCAGCTTGTTTCGGACAGGGATTACTGAAGCTTTCTTT
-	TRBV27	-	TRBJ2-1	CASTRSGSYNEQFF	TGTGCCAGCACTAGGAGCGGCTCCTACAATGAGCAGTTCTTC
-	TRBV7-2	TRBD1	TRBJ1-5	CASSLGQGATQPQHF	TGTGCCAGCAGCTTAGGCCAGGGGGCCACTCAGCCCCAGCATTTT
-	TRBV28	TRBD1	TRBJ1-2	CASSSGQGTRGYTF	TGTGCCAGCAGTTCCGGACAGGGCACGAGAGGCTACACCTTC
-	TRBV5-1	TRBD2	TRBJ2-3	CASSLRTSGIDTQYF	TGCGCCAGCAGCTTGCGAACTAGCGGGATAGATACGCAGTATTTT
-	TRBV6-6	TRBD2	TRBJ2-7	CASSYSTSGGPYEQYF	TGTGCCAGCAGTTACTCGACTAGCGGGGGGCCCTACGAGCAGTACTTC
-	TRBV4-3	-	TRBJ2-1	CASSQDWEAGAYNEQFF	TGCGCCAGCAGCCAAGATTGGGAAGCGGGCGCCTACAATGAGCAGTTCTTC
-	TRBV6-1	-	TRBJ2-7	CASRSSGAYEQYF	TGTGCCAGCAGGTCCTCGGGGGCCTACGAGCAGTACTTC
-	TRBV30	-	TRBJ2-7	CAWTAASSYEQYF	TGTGCCTGGACAGCAGCGTCCTCCTACGAGCAGTACTTC
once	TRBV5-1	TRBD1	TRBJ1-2	CASSPDREGGYTF	TGCGCCAGCAGCCCCGACAGGGAAGGTGGCTACACCTTC
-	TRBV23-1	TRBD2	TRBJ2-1	CASSQRLAGVSGYNEQFF	TGCGCCAGCAGTCAGAGACTAGCGGGAGTCTCAGGGTACAATGAGCAGTTCTTC
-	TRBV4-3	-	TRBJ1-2	CASSQAQGFNGYTF	TGCGCCAGCAGCCAAGCACAGGGTTTCAATGGCTACACCTTC
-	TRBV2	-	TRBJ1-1	CASSENRDTEAFF	TGTGCCAGCAGTGAGAACAGGGACACTGAAGCTTTCTTT
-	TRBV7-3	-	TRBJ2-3	CASSSGTSPRGPTDTQYF	TGTGCCAGCAGCTCCGGGACAAGTCCTCGAGGCCCTACAGATACGCAGTATTTT
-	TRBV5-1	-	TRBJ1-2	CASSLQAGWATYGYTF	TGCGCCAGCAGCTTGCAGGCAGGTTGGGCAACCTATGGCTACACCTTC
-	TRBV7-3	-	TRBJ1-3	CASSSTGSGDTIYF	TGTGCCAGCAGCTCGACAGGCTCTGGAGACACCATATATTTT
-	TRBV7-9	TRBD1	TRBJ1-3	CASSFTGQFSGNTIYF	TGTGCCAGCAGCTTTACGGGACAGTTCTCTGGAAACACCATATATTTT
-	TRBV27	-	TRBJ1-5	CASSRRFEGPQHF	TGTGCCAGCAGCCGTAGATTTGAGGGCCCCCAGCATTTT
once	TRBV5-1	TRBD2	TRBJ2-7	CASRTSGGALYEQYF	TGCGCCAGTCGGACTAGCGGGGGGGCCCTTTACGAGCAGTACTTC
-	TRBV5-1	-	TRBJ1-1	CASSLLGLGTEAFF	TGCGCCAGCAGCTTGCTGGGCCTGGGCACTGAAGCTTTCTTT
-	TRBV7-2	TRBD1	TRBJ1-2	CASSSDRGSYGYTF	TGTGCCAGCAGCTCAGACAGGGGGTCCTATGGCTACACCTTC
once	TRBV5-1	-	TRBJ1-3	CASSAVGWDTIYF	TGCGCCAGCAGCGCGGTAGGATGGGACACCATATATTTT
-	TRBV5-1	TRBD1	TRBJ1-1	CASSLTRTGIKNTEAFF	TGCGCCAGCAGCCTTACTAGGACAGGGATAAAGAACACTGAAGCTTTCTTT
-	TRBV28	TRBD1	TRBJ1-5	CASTYRDRGNQPQHF	TGTGCCAGCACCTATCGGGACAGGGGGAATCAGCCCCAGCATTTT
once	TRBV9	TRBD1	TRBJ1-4	CASSQGATNEKLFF	TGTGCCAGCTCACAGGGGGCCACTAATGAAAAACTGTTTTTT
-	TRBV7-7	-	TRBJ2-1	CASSFMNEQFF	TGTGCTAGCAGCTTTATGAATGAGCAGTTCTTC
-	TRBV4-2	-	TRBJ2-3	CASSQDGTGLLSTDTQYF	TGTGCCAGCAGCCAAGATGGCACAGGTTTACTTAGCACAGATACGCAGTATTTT